This is a list of T cell receptor beta chains from one sample in a study of T cell changes during pregnancy in multiple sclerosis. Assay: immunoSEQ multiplex PCR; the TCRdb copy retains only in-frame clones and omits some. The sample includes 35,000 to 40,000 clones, about nine tenths of them seen just once. This specimen was CD4+ T cells from peripheral blood mononuclear cells, taken before pregnancy. The receptors stem from a female donor with multiple sclerosis, enrolled in a pregnancy study. The CDR3 runs from the conserved cysteine through the conserved F or W. D genes are given only for firm matches. Expanded clones are given a class, and other clones once, few, many or no size at all.

V gene: TRBV4-1; J gene: TRBJ1-2; clone size: .; D gene: .; CDR3 protein: CASSQSVSENRVYGYTF; CDR3 DNA: TGCGCCAGCAGCCAAAGCGTATCCGAAAACAGGGTCTATGGCTACACCTTC
V gene: TRBV5-5; J gene: TRBJ1-5; clone size: .; D gene: .; CDR3 protein: CASSLELREGQPQHF; CDR3 DNA: TGTGCCAGCAGCTTAGAACTCCGGGAGGGACAGCCCCAGCATTTT
V gene: TRBV29-1; J gene: TRBJ2-1; clone size: .; D gene: .; CDR3 protein: CSVAQSHYNEQFF; CDR3 DNA: TGCAGCGTTGCACAGTCTCACTACAATGAGCAGTTCTTC
V gene: TRBV5-4; J gene: TRBJ2-6; clone size: .; D gene: TRBD1; CDR3 protein: CASSSGHGTGASGANVLTF; CDR3 DNA: TGTGCCAGCAGCTCCGGCCACGGGACAGGGGCCTCTGGGGCCAACGTCCTGACTTTC
V gene: TRBV19; J gene: TRBJ2-1; clone size: .; D gene: .; CDR3 protein: CASSTVVGSAHNEQFF; CDR3 DNA: TGTGCCAGTAGTACTGTAGTCGGGAGCGCCCACAATGAGCAGTTCTTC
V gene: TRBV28; J gene: TRBJ2-1; clone size: .; D gene: .; CDR3 protein: CASSRTVYNEQFF; CDR3 DNA: TGTGCCAGCAGTAGGACAGTCTACAATGAGCAGTTCTTC
V gene: TRBV19; J gene: TRBJ1-4; clone size: .; D gene: TRBD1; CDR3 protein: CASSIPLRTGGNEKLFF; CDR3 DNA: TGTGCCAGTAGTATACCGCTTCGGACAGGGGGTAATGAAAAACTGTTTTTT
V gene: TRBV7-9; J gene: TRBJ2-5; clone size: once; D gene: .; CDR3 protein: CASSSTNSDSQETQYF; CDR3 DNA: TGTGCCAGCAGCTCGACGAATTCGGACAGCCAAGAGACCCAGTACTTC
V gene: TRBV28; J gene: TRBJ2-7; clone size: .; D gene: TRBD2; CDR3 protein: CASSLGGMGAGGTPYEQYF; CDR3 DNA: TGTGCCAGCAGTTTAGGGGGCATGGGGGCGGGGGGCACCCCCTACGAGCAGTACTTC
V gene: TRBV5-4; J gene: TRBJ2-6; clone size: .; D gene: .; CDR3 protein: CASSLVNPDNVLTF; CDR3 DNA: TGTGCCAGCAGCTTGGTAAACCCAGATAATGTCCTGACTTTC
V gene: TRBV5-4; J gene: TRBJ2-2; clone size: .; D gene: .; CDR3 protein: CASSWDTQNTGELFF; CDR3 DNA: TGTGCCAGCAGCTGGGACACACAGAACACCGGGGAGCTGTTTTTT
V gene: TRBV12-5; J gene: TRBJ2-1; clone size: .; D gene: TRBD2; CDR3 protein: CASAPGGSFYNEQFF; CDR3 DNA: TGTGCTAGTGCGCCGGGCGGGAGTTTCTACAATGAGCAGTTCTTC
V gene: TRBV18; J gene: TRBJ2-7; clone size: .; D gene: .; CDR3 protein: CASSSRDKGDEQYF; CDR3 DNA: TGTGCCAGCTCATCCCGGGACAAAGGGGACGAGCAGTACTTC
V gene: TRBV28; J gene: TRBJ2-1; clone size: .; D gene: .; CDR3 protein: CASSLWSQGYNEQFF; CDR3 DNA: TGTGCCAGCAGTTTATGGTCCCAGGGCTACAATGAGCAGTTCTTC
V gene: TRBV19; J gene: TRBJ2-5; clone size: .; D gene: .; CDR3 protein: CASAKGTRRGETQYF; CDR3 DNA: TGTGCCAGTGCGAAAGGGACACGGAGAGGAGAGACCCAGTACTTC
V gene: TRBV19; J gene: TRBJ2-1; clone size: .; D gene: TRBD2; CDR3 protein: CASSTSLSGGNSYNEQFF; CDR3 DNA: TGTGCCAGTAGTACCTCACTTAGCGGGGGGAACTCCTACAATGAGCAGTTCTTC
V gene: TRBV10-2; J gene: TRBJ2-5; clone size: .; D gene: .; CDR3 protein: CASSVTEETQYF; CDR3 DNA: TGCGCCAGCAGTGTTACGGAAGAGACCCAGTACTTC
V gene: TRBV10-3; J gene: TRBJ2-7; clone size: .; D gene: TRBD2; CDR3 protein: CAHSPRERGYEQYF; CDR3 DNA: TGTGCCCACAGCCCGCGGGAGAGGGGCTACGAGCAGTACTTC
V gene: TRBV30; J gene: TRBJ1-4; clone size: .; D gene: .; CDR3 protein: CAWGAYGGSFLNEKLFF; CDR3 DNA: TGTGCCTGGGGTGCCTATGGGGGGAGTTTCTTGAATGAAAAACTGTTTTTT
V gene: TRBV28; J gene: TRBJ2-7; clone size: .; D gene: TRBD1; CDR3 protein: CASSLLPGQGPQYF; CDR3 DNA: TGTGCCAGCAGTTTACTACCGGGACAGGGGCCGCAGTACTTC
V gene: TRBV7-9; J gene: TRBJ2-7; clone size: .; D gene: TRBD2; CDR3 protein: CASSLPKFLAGVDEQYF; CDR3 DNA: TGTGCCAGCAGCTTACCCAAATTCTTAGCGGGAGTAGACGAGCAGTACTTC
V gene: TRBV5-1; J gene: TRBJ1-1; clone size: .; D gene: TRBD1; CDR3 protein: CASSESDRATEAFF; CDR3 DNA: TGCGCCAGCAGCGAGTCGGACAGGGCCACTGAAGCTTTCTTT
V gene: TRBV5-1; J gene: TRBJ2-7; clone size: .; D gene: .; CDR3 protein: CASSDVGLRSYEQYF; CDR3 DNA: TGCGCCAGCAGCGACGTGGGACTCAGATCCTACGAGCAGTACTTC
V gene: TRBV2; J gene: TRBJ2-7; clone size: .; D gene: .; CDR3 protein: CASGEQARSGFNEQYF; CDR3 DNA: TGTGCCAGCGGGGAACAGGCCCGTTCTGGGTTTAACGAGCAGTACTTC
V gene: TRBV2; J gene: TRBJ2-7; clone size: .; D gene: .; CDR3 protein: CASDIGLVGGEQYF; CDR3 DNA: TGTGCCAGCGATATCGGACTAGTAGGGGGCGAGCAGTACTTC
V gene: TRBV7-9; J gene: TRBJ1-4; clone size: .; D gene: .; CDR3 protein: CASSPTGLREKLFF; CDR3 DNA: TGTGCCAGCAGCCCTACAGGGTTACGAGAAAAACTGTTTTTT